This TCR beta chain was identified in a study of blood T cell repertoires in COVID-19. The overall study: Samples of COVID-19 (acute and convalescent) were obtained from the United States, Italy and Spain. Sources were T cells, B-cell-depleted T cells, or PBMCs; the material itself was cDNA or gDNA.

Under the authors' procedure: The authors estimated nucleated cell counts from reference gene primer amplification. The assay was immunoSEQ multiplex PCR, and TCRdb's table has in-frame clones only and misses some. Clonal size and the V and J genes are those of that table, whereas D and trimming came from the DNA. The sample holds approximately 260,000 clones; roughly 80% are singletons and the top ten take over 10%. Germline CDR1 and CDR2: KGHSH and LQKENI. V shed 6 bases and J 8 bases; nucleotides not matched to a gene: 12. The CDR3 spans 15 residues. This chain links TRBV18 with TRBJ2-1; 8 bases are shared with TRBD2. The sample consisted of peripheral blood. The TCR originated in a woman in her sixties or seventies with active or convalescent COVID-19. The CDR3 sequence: CASSDSGGSVDEQFF. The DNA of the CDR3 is TGTGCCAGCTCGGACAGCGGGGGCTCGGTTGATGAGCAGTTCTTC. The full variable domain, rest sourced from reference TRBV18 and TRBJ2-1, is NAGVMQNPRHLVRRRGQEARLRCSPMKGHSHVYWYRQLPEEGLKFMVYLQKENIIDESGMPKERFSAEFPKEGPSILRIQQVVRGDSAAYFCASSDSGGSVDEQFFGPGTRLTVL.